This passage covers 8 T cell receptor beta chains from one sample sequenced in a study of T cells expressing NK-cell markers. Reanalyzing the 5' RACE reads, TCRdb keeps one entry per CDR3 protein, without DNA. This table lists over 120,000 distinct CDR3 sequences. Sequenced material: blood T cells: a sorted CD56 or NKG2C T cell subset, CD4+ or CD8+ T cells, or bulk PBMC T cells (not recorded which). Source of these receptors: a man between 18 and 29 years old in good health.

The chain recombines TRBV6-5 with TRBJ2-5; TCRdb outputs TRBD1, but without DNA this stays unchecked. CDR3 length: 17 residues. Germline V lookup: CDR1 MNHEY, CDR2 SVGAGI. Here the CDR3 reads CASSYDPGQGMGETQYF.

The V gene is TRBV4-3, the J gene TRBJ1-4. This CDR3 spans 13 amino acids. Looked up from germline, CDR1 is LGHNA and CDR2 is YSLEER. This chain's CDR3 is CASSQGAGEKLFF.

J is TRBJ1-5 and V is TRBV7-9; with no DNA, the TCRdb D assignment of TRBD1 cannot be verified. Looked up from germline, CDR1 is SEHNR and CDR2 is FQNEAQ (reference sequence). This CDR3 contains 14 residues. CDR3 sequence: CATAPSGGNQPQHF.

This chain's CDR3 is CASSLVGSFANTEAFF. The chain recombines TRBV11-1 with TRBJ1-1. Looked up from germline, CDR1 is SGHAT and CDR2 is FQDESV (reference sequence). CDR3 size: 16 residues.

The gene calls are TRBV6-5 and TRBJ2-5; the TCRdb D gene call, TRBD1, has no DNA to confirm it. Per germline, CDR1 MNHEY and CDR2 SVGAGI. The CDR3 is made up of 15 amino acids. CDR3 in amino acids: CASSWGGGKQETQYF.

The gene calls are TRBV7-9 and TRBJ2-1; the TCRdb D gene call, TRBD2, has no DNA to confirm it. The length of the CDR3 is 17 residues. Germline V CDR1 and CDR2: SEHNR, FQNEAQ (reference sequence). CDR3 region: CASSLVTLAGDYNEQFF.

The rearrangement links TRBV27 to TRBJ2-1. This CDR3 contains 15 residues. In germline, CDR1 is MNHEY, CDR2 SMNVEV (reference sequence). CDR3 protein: CASSPFGDPYNEQFF.

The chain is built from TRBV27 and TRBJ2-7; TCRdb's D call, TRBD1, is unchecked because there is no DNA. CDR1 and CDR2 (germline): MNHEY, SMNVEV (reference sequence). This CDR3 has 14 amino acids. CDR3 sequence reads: CASSQDTLSYEQYF.